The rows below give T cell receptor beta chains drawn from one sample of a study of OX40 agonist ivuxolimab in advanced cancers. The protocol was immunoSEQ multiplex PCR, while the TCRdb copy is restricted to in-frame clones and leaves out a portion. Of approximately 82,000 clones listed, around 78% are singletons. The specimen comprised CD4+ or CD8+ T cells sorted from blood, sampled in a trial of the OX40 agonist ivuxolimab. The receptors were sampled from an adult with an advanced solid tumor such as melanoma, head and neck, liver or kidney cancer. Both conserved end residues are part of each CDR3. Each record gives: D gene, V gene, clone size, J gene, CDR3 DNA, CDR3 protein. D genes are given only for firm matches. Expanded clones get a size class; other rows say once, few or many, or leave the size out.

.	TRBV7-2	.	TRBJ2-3	TGTGCCAGCAGCTTAGGGGGGGCGGCAAGCACAGATACGCAGTATTTT	CASSLGGAASTDTQYF
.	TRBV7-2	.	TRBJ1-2	TGTGCCAGCAGCCGCCGACAGGAGTATGGCTACACCTTC	CASSRRQEYGYTF
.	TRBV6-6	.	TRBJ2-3	TGTGCCAGCAGTGACCCGAACACAGATACGCAGTATTTT	CASSDPNTDTQYF
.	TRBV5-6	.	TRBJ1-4	TGTGCCAGCAGCTTGATTACAGGGACAAATGAAAAACTGTTTTTT	CASSLITGTNEKLFF
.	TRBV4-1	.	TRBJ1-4	TGCGCCAGCAGCCAAGGATCCAGACATGAAAAACTGTTTTTT	CASSQGSRHEKLFF
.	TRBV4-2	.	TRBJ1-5	TGTGCCAGCAGCCAAGTAAGCGGCCTTAGCAATCAGCCCCAGCATTTT	CASSQVSGLSNQPQHF
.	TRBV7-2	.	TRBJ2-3	TGTGCCAGCAGCTCAGACCCCAGGGGTTTGAGGGCAGATACGCAGTATTTT	CASSSDPRGLRADTQYF
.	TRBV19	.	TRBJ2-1	TGTGCCAGTAGTATAGATGAGGGGGTTTGGAATGAGCAGTTCTTC	CASSIDEGVWNEQFF
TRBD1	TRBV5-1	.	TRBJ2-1	TGCGCCAGCAGCTTTCTAGGGGGCGATGAGCAGTTCTTC	CASSFLGGDEQFF
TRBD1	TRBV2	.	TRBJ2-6	TGTGCCAGCAGCCCGGGACAGGACTCTGGGGCCAACGTCCTGACTTTC	CASSPGQDSGANVLTF
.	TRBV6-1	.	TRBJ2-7	TGTGCCAGCAGTGCAGGCTCGACAGAGACAGAGTTC	CASSAGSTETEF
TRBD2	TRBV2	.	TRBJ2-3	TGTGCCAGCAGTCTCGGGACTAGCGGGGGTGCAGGCACGCAGTATTTT	CASSLGTSGGAGTQYF
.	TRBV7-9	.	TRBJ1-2	TGTGCCAGCAGCTCCACTACACGGGGGGCCGGGATTTTCGATGGCTACACCTTC	CASSSTTRGAGIFDGYTF
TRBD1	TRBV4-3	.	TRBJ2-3	TGCGCCAGCAGCCAAACCGGGACAGGAGGTCGGGATACGCAGTATTTT	CASSQTGTGGRDTQYF
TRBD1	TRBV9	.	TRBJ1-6	TGTGCCAGCAGCGTGGGACAGTCGACGGGGTATAATTCACCCCTCCACTTT	CASSVGQSTGYNSPLHF
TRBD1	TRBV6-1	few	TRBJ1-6	TGTGCCAGCAGTGACGGACAGGGGAATTCACCCCTCCACTTT	CASSDGQGNSPLHF
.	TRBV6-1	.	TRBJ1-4	TGTGCCAGCAGTGACTTGGGGTTTCCTAATGAAAAACTGTTTTTT	CASSDLGFPNEKLFF
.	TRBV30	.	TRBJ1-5	TGTGCCTGGAGTGATGGTGCTTATAGCAATCAGCCCCAGCATTTT	CAWSDGAYSNQPQHF
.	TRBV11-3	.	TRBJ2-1	TGTGCCAGCAGCTTGAGGGACTCAAAGGGCAATGAGCAGTTCTTC	CASSLRDSKGNEQFF
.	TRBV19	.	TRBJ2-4	TGTGCCAGTAGCCTCTCAGCCAAAAACATTCAGTACTTC	CASSLSAKNIQYF
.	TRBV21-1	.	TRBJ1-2	TGTGCCAGCAGCAAAGATACGCTGATTGTTAACTATGGCTACACCTTC	CASSKDTLIVNYGYTF
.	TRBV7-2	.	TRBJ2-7	TGTGCCAGCAGCTTCGACGACTCTTACTACGAGCAGTACTTC	CASSFDDSYYEQYF
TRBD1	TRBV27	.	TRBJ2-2	TGTGCCAGCAGTTTGGGACAGGCGACCGCGAACACCGGGGAGCTGTTTTTT	CASSLGQATANTGELFF
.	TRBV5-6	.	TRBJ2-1	TGTGCCAGCAGCAATGAGGCTGGGACCATCTACAATGAGCAGTTCTTC	CASSNEAGTIYNEQFF
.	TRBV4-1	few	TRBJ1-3	TGCGCCAGCAGCCAACAGGAGCGAAACACCATATATTTT	CASSQQERNTIYF
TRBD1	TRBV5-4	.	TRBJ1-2	TGTGCCAGCAGCTCGGGACAGGGGAACTATGGCTACACCTTC	CASSSGQGNYGYTF
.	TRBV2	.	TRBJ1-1	TGTGCCAGCAGAAACGGACCCATTAACACTGAAGCTTTCTTT	CASRNGPINTEAFF
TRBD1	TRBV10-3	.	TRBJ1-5	TGTGCCATCAGTGAACAGGGGAATAGCAATCAGCCCCAGCATTTT	CAISEQGNSNQPQHF
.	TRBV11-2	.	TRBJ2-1	TGTGCCAGCAGCTTAGTCCGGGGGTCCTACAATGAGCAGTTCTTC	CASSLVRGSYNEQFF
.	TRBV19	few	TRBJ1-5	TGTGCCAGTAGTATAGGACTTCCTTATAGCAATCAGCCCCAGCATTTT	CASSIGLPYSNQPQHF
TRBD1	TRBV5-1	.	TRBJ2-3	TGCGCCAGCAGCTTGACGGGACAGGGGTCCTTTCGCACAGATACGCAGTATTTT	CASSLTGQGSFRTDTQYF
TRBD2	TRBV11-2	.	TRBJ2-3	TGTGCCAGCAGCTTCGAGGGAGGGGCAGATACGCAGTATTTT	CASSFEGGADTQYF
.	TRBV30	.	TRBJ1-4	TGTGCCTGGAGTGTGGTCTCGGGGGCCCCCCCAGTACTGTTTTTT	CAWSVVSGAPPVLFF
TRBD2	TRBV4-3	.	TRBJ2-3	TGCGCCAGCAGCCAAGATCTAACGCGGGGGGGAGCTTTGGGGTGGAATACGCAGTATTTT	CASSQDLTRGGALGWNTQYF
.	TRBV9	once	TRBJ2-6	TGTGCCAGCAGCGTAGTTCCAGCTCCCTCTGGGGCCAACGTCCTGACTTTC	CASSVVPAPSGANVLTF
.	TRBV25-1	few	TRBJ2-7	TGTGCCAGCAGTGAAACTGGAAGGGGCCCCTCCTACGAGCAGTACTTC	CASSETGRGPSYEQYF
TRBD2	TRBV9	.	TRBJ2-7	TGTGCCAGCAGCGTAGAGGGCGGGGGGATGTACGAGCAGTACTTC	CASSVEGGGMYEQYF
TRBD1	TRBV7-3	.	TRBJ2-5	TGTGCCAGCAGCTTAGGGTACAGGGGGCGGGAGACCCAGTACTTC	CASSLGYRGRETQYF
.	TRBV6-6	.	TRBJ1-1	TGTGCCAGCAGTTCAATCGGTCAAAGGGGGGACACTGAAGCTTTCTTT	CASSSIGQRGDTEAFF
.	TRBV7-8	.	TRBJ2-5	TGTGCCAGCAGCTACCGGGACAACCAAGAGACCCAGTACTTC	CASSYRDNQETQYF
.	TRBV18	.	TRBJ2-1	TGTGCCAGCTCACAGGCAGGAGACAATGAGCAGTTCTTC	CASSQAGDNEQFF
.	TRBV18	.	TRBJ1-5	TGTGCCAGCTCACCAAGCGGGTCGGCCCGTGGACCCCAGCATTTT	CASSPSGSARGPQHF
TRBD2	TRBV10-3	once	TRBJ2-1	TGTGCCATCAAGACTAGCGGGGCCTACAATGAGCAGTTCTTC	CAIKTSGAYNEQFF
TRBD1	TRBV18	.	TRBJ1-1	TGTGCCAGCTCTCCGGAGGGACAGGGACTATCTGAAGCTTTCTTT	CASSPEGQGLSEAFF
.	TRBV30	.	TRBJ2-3	TGTGCCTTGGCGGCTACAGCTATAGATACGCAGTATTTT	CALAATAIDTQYF
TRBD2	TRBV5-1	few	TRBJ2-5	TGCGCCAGCAGCTTGCAAAGAAGCGGGGTAAGCCAAGAGACCCAGTACTTC	CASSLQRSGVSQETQYF
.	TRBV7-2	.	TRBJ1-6	TGTGCCAGCAGCTCAACGAGGGGGTTCCTCCACTTT	CASSSTRGFLHF
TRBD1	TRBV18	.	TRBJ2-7	TGTGCCAGCTCACAAACAGGGGGGTCGGCCTACGAGCAGTACTTC	CASSQTGGSAYEQYF
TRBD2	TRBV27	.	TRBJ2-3	TGTGCCAGCAGTTTGCCACCGGGGGGGTTGAGGGGAGATACGCAGTATTTT	CASSLPPGGLRGDTQYF
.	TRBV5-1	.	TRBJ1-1	TGCGCCAGCAGCTTGTGGACCGGGAACACTGAAGCTTTCTTT	CASSLWTGNTEAFF
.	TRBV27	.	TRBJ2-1	TGTGCCAGCACCCCCTCAAACAATGAGCAGTTCTTC	CASTPSNNEQFF
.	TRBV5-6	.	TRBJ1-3	TGTGCCAGCAGCTTAGGTCTCAGCTCTGGAAACACCATATATTTT	CASSLGLSSGNTIYF
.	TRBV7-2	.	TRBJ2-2	TGTGCCAGCAGCACTCAGGGGACCGGGGAGCTGTTTTTT	CASSTQGTGELFF